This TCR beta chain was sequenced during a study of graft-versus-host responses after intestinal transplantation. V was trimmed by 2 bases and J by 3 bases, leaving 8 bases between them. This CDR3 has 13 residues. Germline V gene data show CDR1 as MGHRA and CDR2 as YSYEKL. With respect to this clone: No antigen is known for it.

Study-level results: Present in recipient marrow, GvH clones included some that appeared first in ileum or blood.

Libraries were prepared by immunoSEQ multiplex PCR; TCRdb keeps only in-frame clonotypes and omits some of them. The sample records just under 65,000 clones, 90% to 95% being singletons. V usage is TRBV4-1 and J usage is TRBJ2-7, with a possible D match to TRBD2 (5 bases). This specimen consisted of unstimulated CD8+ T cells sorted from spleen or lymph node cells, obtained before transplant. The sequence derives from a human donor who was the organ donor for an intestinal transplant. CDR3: CASSQPGGYEQYF. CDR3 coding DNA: TGCGCCAGCAGCCAACCCGGAGGCTACGAGCAGTACTTC.